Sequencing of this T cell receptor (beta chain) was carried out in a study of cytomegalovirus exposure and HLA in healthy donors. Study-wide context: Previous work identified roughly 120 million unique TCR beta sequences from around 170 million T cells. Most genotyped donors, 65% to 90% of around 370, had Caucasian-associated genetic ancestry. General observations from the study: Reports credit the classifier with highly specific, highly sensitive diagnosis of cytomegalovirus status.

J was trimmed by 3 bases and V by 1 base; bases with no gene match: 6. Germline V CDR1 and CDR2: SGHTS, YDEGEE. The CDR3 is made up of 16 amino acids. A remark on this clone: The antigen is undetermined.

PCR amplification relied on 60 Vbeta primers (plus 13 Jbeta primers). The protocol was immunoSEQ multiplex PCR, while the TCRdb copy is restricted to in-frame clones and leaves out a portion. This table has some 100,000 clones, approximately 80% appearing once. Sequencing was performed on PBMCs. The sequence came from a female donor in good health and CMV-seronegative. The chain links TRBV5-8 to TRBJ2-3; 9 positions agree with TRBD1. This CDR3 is CASSLLGQGGTDTQYF. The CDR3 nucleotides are TGTGCCAGCAGCTTGTTGGGACAGGGAGGTACAGATACGCAGTATTTT.